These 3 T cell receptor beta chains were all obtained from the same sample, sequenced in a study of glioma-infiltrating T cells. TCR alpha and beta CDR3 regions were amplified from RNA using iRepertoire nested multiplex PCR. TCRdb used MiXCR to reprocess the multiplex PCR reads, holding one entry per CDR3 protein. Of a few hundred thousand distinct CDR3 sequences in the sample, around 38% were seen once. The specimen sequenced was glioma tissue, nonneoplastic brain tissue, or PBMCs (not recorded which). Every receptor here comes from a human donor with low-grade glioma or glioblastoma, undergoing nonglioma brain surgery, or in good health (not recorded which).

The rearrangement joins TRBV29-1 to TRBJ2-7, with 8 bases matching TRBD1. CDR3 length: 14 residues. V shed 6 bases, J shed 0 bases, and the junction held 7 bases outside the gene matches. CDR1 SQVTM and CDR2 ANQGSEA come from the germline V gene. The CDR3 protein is CSVNGQGGSYEQYF. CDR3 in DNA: TGCAGCGTAAATGGACAGGGAGGCTCCTACGAGCAGTACTTC.

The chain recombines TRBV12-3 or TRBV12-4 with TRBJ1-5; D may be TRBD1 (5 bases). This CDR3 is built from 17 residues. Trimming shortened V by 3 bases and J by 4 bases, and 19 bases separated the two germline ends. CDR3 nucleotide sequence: TGTGCCAGCAGTTTCGGCACAGGCAGAGGCGGGAATCAGCCCCAGCATTTT. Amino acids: CASSFGTGRGGNQPQHF.

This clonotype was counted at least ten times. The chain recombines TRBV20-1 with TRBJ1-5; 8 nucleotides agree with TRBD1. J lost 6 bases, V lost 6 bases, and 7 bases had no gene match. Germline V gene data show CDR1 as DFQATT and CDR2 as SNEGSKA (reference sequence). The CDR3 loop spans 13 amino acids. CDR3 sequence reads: CSAATGGSQPQHF. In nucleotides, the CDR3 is TGCAGTGCGGCTACAGGGGGAAGTCAGCCCCAGCATTTT.